This TCR beta chain was documented in a study of T cell responses to AZD1222 COVID-19 vaccine (dated by TCRdb to 2020 to 2023). For the wider study: AZD1222 recipients whose second dose came at about 4 weeks and those whose second dose came at about 12 weeks were combined into one group, since spike-specific TCR depth and breadth did not differ between the two schedules. A total of approximately 240 trial participants underwent TCR sequencing, of whom nearly 210 received two doses of AZD1222 and around 25 received two doses of the MenACWY control vaccine. Trial participants were enrolled by age into 18-55, 56-69 and 70-plus year subgroups, with roughly 160, 29 and 62 TCR-sequenced participants respectively.

The CDR3 regions of human TCRbeta chains were analyzed by immunosequencing. The source study handled its data this way. TCRs in the repertoires were matched against a reference library of SARS-CoV-2-specific TCRs that had been generated with the MIRA antigen-specificity platform. Breadth was defined as the fraction of unique TCRs that were SARS-CoV-2-associated, and depth was defined as the fraction of total T cells that were SARS-CoV-2-associated. Using the MIRA data, each spike-specific TCR was mapped to the spike region that the TCR reacts to and placed in a CD4 or CD8 class. Log10-transformed breadth and depth values were compared by one-way ANOVA with Sidak's multiple comparisons tests. In its TCRdb copy, this immuneACCESS table keeps in-frame sequences only and misses some clones. Where compared with another copy, unresolved V genes explain less than half of these, and the others have no known cause. V, J and clone size are those of that table, while D and trimming were read from the DNA. Here the sample has under 110,000 clones; roughly 84% occur a single time. More than 15% of the sample goes to the ten largest clones.

The sample's time point label, decoded: baseline before first vaccination. The vaccinee samples were drawn from two UK trials, COV001 and COV002, one of which was a single-blind randomized controlled phase 2/3 trial testing AZD1222 (ChAdOx1 nCoV-19) in healthy adults. Trial participant PBMC samples were collected at day 0 and day 28 after the second dose for TCRbeta chain sequencing. For this clone: Its antigen is currently not known. No qualities accompany the bases; no much larger clone lies one base away.

What the study reported, not specific to this receptor: The vaccine-associated CD4 TCRs covered the entire spike protein, and the dominant responses fell in regions 160-218 and 743-854. Spike-specific TCR breadth and depth rose significantly after two AZD1222 doses compared with day 0 and with MenACWY recipients. Most participants were white British and females outnumbered males, and the authors suggested that clonal diversity may have been underestimated. Because no samples from the day 14 peak response were available, repertoires could be characterized only after the peak T cell response. In the small 56-69-year group, the increase in depth fell short of significance, most likely because of low power. Epitopes outside the regions mutated in the B.1.351 and B.1.1.7 variants were reportedly recognized by nearly half of the unique spike-specific TCRs. Only five to seven AZD1222 recipients were SARS-CoV-2 seropositive at baseline, limiting conclusions about previously exposed vaccinees.

Cut back by 5 bases and 4 bases, the V and J ends lie 15 bases apart. Via the germline V gene, CDR1 is SGHTA and CDR2 FQGTGA. From cysteine to phenylalanine, the CDR3 is 15 amino acids long. Only CDR3 DNA is held: 45 bases, read in frame from base 1. The sequence was obtained from an adult in good health. The chain is made from TRBV7-3 and TRBJ2-1, and perhaps TRBD2 as D gene, on 5 matching bases. Sequenced material: peripheral blood, taken on day 0 of AZD1222 vaccination. The nucleotide sequence is TGTGCCAGCAGCGCTACTAGGTCCCCTTACAATGAGCAGTTCTTC. This encodes CASSATRSPYNEQFF.